This T cell receptor beta chain was captured by sequencing in a study of T-cell reconstitution after alpha-beta-depleted transplantation in children. General study results and limits: Several hundred expanded graft clones reportedly supplied alpha-beta T cells about two months after transplant.

With 4 bases removed from V and 2 bases from J, the gap between germline ends came to 12 bases. CDR1 and CDR2 from the germline V gene are SQVTM and ANQGSEA. The CDR3 consists of 14 residues. This clonotype came up many times. As yet, its antigen is unknown. Preparation of the TCRbeta library involved a method that used unique molecular identifiers. TCRdb fed the PCR reads into MiXCR, producing one record per CDR3 protein. The data contain approximately 490,000 distinct CDR3 sequences, more than 9% of them seen just once; the ten biggest clones take up just over 2%. The sequence was obtained from a child aged 2 to 10 with inherited bone marrow failure, due to receive a stem cell transplant. The V gene is TRBV29-1, the J gene TRBJ2-1, with D unclear. The sample was PBMCs, taken before TCRalphabeta/CD19-depleted stem cell transplant. The DNA for the CDR3 is TGCAGCGTTGTGGGTTTAGTTGCCTACAATGAGCAGTTCTTC. Translating it yields CSVVGLVAYNEQFF.